A single sample is the source of the 24 T cell receptor beta chains below, sequenced in a study of cytomegalovirus exposure and HLA in healthy donors. Generated by immunoSEQ multiplex PCR, the TCRdb table keeps only in-frame clones and is missing some. Of more than 250,000 clones in the sample, 90% were seen once. Sequenced sample: PBMCs. These receptors all come from a woman aged 30 to 39 in good health and CMV-seronegative.

V usage is TRBV29-1 and J usage is TRBJ2-5; TRBD2 aligns across 7 bases. J was trimmed by 4 bases and V by 4 bases; bases with no gene match: 9. Looked up from germline, CDR1 is SQVTM and CDR2 is ANQGSEA. The CDR3 is made up of 14 amino acids. In DNA, the CDR3 is TGCAGCGTTGCATCGTTGGGGAGGGGAGAGACCCAGTACTTC. Translated, it gives CSVASLGRGETQYF.

This clone was seen a single time. The gene calls are TRBV6-5 and TRBJ2-1, with D unclear. The CDR3 consists of 15 residues. Germline V CDR1 and CDR2: MNHEY, SVGAGI. Trimming pared 4 bases from V and 3 bases from J, leaving 13 bases between. The CDR3 nucleotides are TGTGCCAGCAGTTTCGCTGCGGTTTTCTACAATGAGCAGTTCTTC. It codes for CASSFAAVFYNEQFF.

The rearrangement uses TRBV6-5 and TRBJ2-3; D ambiguous. Germline CDR1 is MNHEY and CDR2 is SVGAGI. This CDR3 contains 13 residues. Trimming removed 5 bases from V and 2 bases from J, with 8 bases in between. The CDR3 bases are TGTGCCAGCAGTCGGCAGGTCACAGATACGCAGTATTTT. Protein sequence: CASSRQVTDTQYF.

This clone has a handful of counts. The chain has TRBV7-8 and TRBJ2-1; 11 bases map to TRBD2. Trimming took 4 bases from V and 10 from J; bases not matched to a gene: 6. From germline, CDR1 is SGHVS and CDR2 FQNEAQ. CDR3 length: 14 residues. CDR3 nucleotides: TGTGCCAGCAGCTCCGGGACTAGCGGTCAAGAGCAGTTCTTC. Protein: CASSSGTSGQEQFF. Filled out from reference TRBV7-8 and TRBJ2-1, the complete variable domain reads GAGVSQSPRYKVAKRGQDVALRCDPISGHVSLFWYQQALGQGPEFLTYFQNEAQLDKSGLPSDRFFAERPEGSVSTLKIQRTQQEDSAVYLCASSSGTSGQEQFFGPGTRLTVL.

V gene TRBV28 combines with J gene TRBJ2-7; 11 nucleotides align to TRBD1. Germline V gene lookup returns CDR1 MDHEN and CDR2 SYDVKM. Trimming at V came to 6 bases and at J to 4 bases, leaving 8 bases not matched to a gene. This CDR3 spans 15 amino acids. The CDR3 nucleotides are TGTGCCAGCAGCCACCGGGACAGGGGGAGGTACGAGCAGTACTTC. It encodes CASSHRDRGRYEQYF.

There are a few counts of this clone. The rearrangement joins TRBV7-8 to TRBJ2-7; TRBD2 matches at 8 bases. The CDR3 is made up of 16 amino acids. Germline V lookup: CDR1 SGHVS, CDR2 FQNEAQ. With V trimmed by 1 base and J by 6 bases, 11 bases remained unmatched. The CDR3 loop reads CASSLEMSGRGGEQYF. DNA of the CDR3: TGTGCCAGCAGCTTAGAAATGAGCGGGAGAGGAGGCGAGCAGTACTTC.

The chain uses TRBV7-9 and TRBJ2-1; 7 nucleotides align to TRBD2. Germline V gene lookup returns CDR1 SEHNR and CDR2 FQNEAQ (reference sequence). V lost 5 bases and J lost 3; bases outside the gene matches: 7. CDR3 length: 15 amino acids. CDR3 residues: CASSAREDRYNEQFF. The CDR3 DNA follows: TGTGCCAGCAGCGCCCGGGAGGATCGCTACAATGAGCAGTTCTTC.

This chain uses TRBV4-3 with TRBJ2-3; the D gene is possibly TRBD1 (5 bases). This CDR3 contains 15 residues. Trimming removed 0 bases at V and 4 bases at J, with 11 bases between. Germline lookup yields CDR1 LGHNA and CDR2 YSLEER. The CDR3 protein is CASSQDWKGPDTQYF. In nucleotides, the CDR3 is TGCGCCAGCAGCCAAGATTGGAAGGGGCCAGATACGCAGTATTTT.

In this sample, this clone turned up once. CDR3: CASSLWSGANVLTF. The CDR3 DNA reads as TGTGCCAGCAGTTTGTGGTCTGGGGCCAACGTCCTGACTTTC. This chain connects TRBV27 to TRBJ2-6; D not resolved. The CDR3 loop spans 14 amino acids. Trimming took 3 bases from V and 1 from J, leaving 4 bases between them. Germline CDR1 reads MNHEY; CDR2 reads SMNVEV (reference sequence).

The chain carries TRBV19 and TRBJ2-1, with 12 bases that match TRBD2. The V segment lost 4 bases and the J segment 4 bases; nucleotides outside the gene matches: 8. CDR3 size: 17 residues. Germline lookup yields CDR1 LNHDA and CDR2 SQIVND (reference sequence). In DNA, the CDR3 is TGTGCCAGTAGTAAAACTAGCGGGAGGAACAAATACAATGAGCAGTTCTTC. This encodes CASSKTSGRNKYNEQFF.

The CDR3: CASSLTGTGGANEAFF. CDR3 nucleotide sequence: TGTGCCAGCAGCTTAACAGGGACAGGGGGCGCGAATGAAGCTTTCTTT. The rearrangement joins TRBV11-3 to TRBJ1-1; the match to TRBD1 covers 12 bases. CDR1 is SGHNT, CDR2 YENEEA, per germline. The CDR3 has 16 amino acids. Trimming removed 2 bases from V and 7 bases from J; junction bases left unmatched: 8.

The chain joins TRBV5-4 to TRBJ2-7; TRBD2 is a possible D gene (6 bases). Germline assignment: CDR1 SGHNT and CDR2 YYREEE (reference sequence). V was trimmed by 3 bases and J by 7 bases, leaving 23 bases between them. The CDR3 is made up of 16 amino acids. CDR3 DNA sequence: TGTGCCAGCAGCTCCCCGGCGTCGCGCCCCGGGGGAGAGCAGTACTTC. Protein: CASSSPASRPGGEQYF.

The V and J genes are TRBV28 and TRBJ1-3, with TRBD1 as a possible D gene (6 bases). Per the germline V gene, CDR1 is MDHEN and CDR2 is SYDVKM. CDR3 size: 13 residues. Trimming shortened V by 7 bases and J by 2 bases, and 9 bases separated the two germline ends. The CDR3 region has the DNA TGTGCCAGCAAGACAGGACCTGGAAACACCATATATTTT. It specifies CASKTGPGNTIYF.

CDR3 residues: CASSPMGLADNEQYF. The DNA for the CDR3 is TGTGCCAGCTCACCCATGGGACTAGCAGACAACGAGCAGTACTTC. The genes are TRBV18 and TRBJ2-7; 9 bases are shared with TRBD2. The CDR3 runs 15 residues. The ends lost 3 bases at V and 5 bases at J; junction bases unmatched: 8. Looked up from germline, CDR1 is KGHSH and CDR2 is LQKENI.

The gene calls are TRBV9 and TRBJ2-1; 8 bases fit TRBD2. Germline trimming cut 0 bases from V and 3 bases from J; bases unmatched to any gene: 2. The CDR3 has 15 residues. Germline CDR1 SGDLS, CDR2 YYNGEE. The CDR3 protein is CASSVEGLDYNEQFF. The CDR3, as DNA: TGTGCCAGCAGCGTAGAGGGACTAGACTACAATGAGCAGTTCTTC. The full variable domain, with the rest looked up from reference TRBV9 and TRBJ2-1, is DSGVTQTPKHLITATGQRVTLRCSPRSGDLSVYWYQQSLDQGLQFLIQYYNGEERAKGNILERFSAQQFPDLHSELNLSSLELGDSALYFCASSVEGLDYNEQFFGPGTRLTVL.

This chain uses TRBV9 with TRBJ1-5, with 11 bases identical to TRBD1. CDR1 and CDR2 (germline): SGDLS, YYNGEE. Trimming at V came to 0 bases and at J to 0 bases, leaving 8 bases not matched to a gene. This CDR3 region has 19 residues. The CDR3 spells CASSVVGTGGWYSNQPQHF. CDR3 DNA: TGTGCCAGCAGCGTAGTAGGGACAGGGGGGTGGTATAGCAATCAGCCCCAGCATTTT.

A few counts support this clone. This rearrangement joins TRBV19 to TRBJ1-2, with D possibly matching TRBD1 (5 bases). Trimming cost V 10 bases and J 3 bases, with 15 bases left between them. The germline gives CDR1 LNHDA, CDR2 SQIVND (reference sequence). The CDR3 is 13 amino acids. As DNA, the CDR3 is TGTGCCACCAAAGGAGGGGAAGACTATGGCTACACCTTC. This codes for CATKGGEDYGYTF.

V is TRBV9 and J is TRBJ2-7, with 10 bases lining up with TRBD2. V gave up 1 base and J gave up 0 bases; unmatched junction bases: 4. Germline lookup yields CDR1 SGDLS and CDR2 YYNGEE. There are 16 residues in the CDR3. This CDR3 reads CASSVLAGAPSYEQYF. In nucleotides, the CDR3 is TGTGCCAGCAGCGTACTAGCGGGAGCCCCCTCCTACGAGCAGTACTTC. The full variable domain, rest sourced from reference TRBV9 and TRBJ2-7, is DSGVTQTPKHLITATGQRVTLRCSPRSGDLSVYWYQQSLDQGLQFLIQYYNGEERAKGNILERFSAQQFPDLHSELNLSSLELGDSALYFCASSVLAGAPSYEQYFGPGTRLTVT.

The chain employs TRBV5-1 and TRBJ1-2; TRBD1 aligns across 7 bases. V dropped 0 bases and J dropped 5; count of bases not matched to a gene: 7. The V gene's germline CDR1 is SGHRS and CDR2 YFSETQ. CDR3 size: 15 residues. In DNA, the CDR3 is TGCGCCAGCAGCTTGGATGCCGGGACAGCATATGGCTACACCTTC. This gives the protein CASSLDAGTAYGYTF.

The genes are TRBV15 and TRBJ1-4; possible D gene TRBD1, 6 bases. Per the germline V gene, CDR1 is LNHNV and CDR2 is YYDKDF (reference sequence). CDR3 length equals 16 residues. V dropped 0 bases and J dropped 4 bases, with 12 bases sitting between them. CDR3 loop: CATSRDLGGVNEKLFF. The CDR3 coding sequence is TGTGCCACCAGCAGAGATCTGGGGGGCGTTAATGAAAAACTGTTTTTT.

The rearrangement uses TRBV2 and TRBJ1-5, with D possibly matching TRBD1 (5 bases). Germline loops: CDR1 SNHLY, CDR2 FYNNEI. The CDR3 totals 14 residues. Trimming removed 3 bases at V and 5 bases at J, with 11 bases between. Written as DNA, the CDR3 is TGTGCCAGCAGTGACCTCGACAGCGATCAGCCCCAGCATTTT. Amino acid sequence: CASSDLDSDQPQHF.

CDR3 in amino acids: CASSKTGGNQPQHF. CDR3 nucleotides: TGTGCCAGCAGTAAGACAGGGGGCAATCAGCCCCAGCATTTT. The V and J genes are TRBV9 and TRBJ1-5, with TRBD1 matching 8 bases. The trim removed 5 bases at V and 2 bases at J, leaving 3 bases unmatched. This CDR3 spans 14 amino acids. Germline CDR1 is SGDLS and CDR2 is YYNGEE.

The chain has TRBV28 and TRBJ1-5; 7 bases map to TRBD1. There are 14 residues in the CDR3. After removal of 3 bases from V and 7 bases from J, the junction contained 6 bases not matched to a gene. The germline V gene has CDR1 MDHEN and CDR2 SYDVKM. Here the CDR3 reads CASSFRSGGQPQHF. In DNA form, the CDR3 reads TGTGCCAGCAGTTTTCGGTCAGGGGGGCAGCCCCAGCATTTT. The variable domain in full, completed from reference TRBV28 and TRBJ1-5, reads DVKVTQSSRYLVKRTGEKVFLECVQDMDHENMFWYRQDPGLGLRLIYFSYDVKMKEKGDIPEGYSVSREKKERFSLILESASTNQTSMYLCASSFRSGGQPQHFGDGTRLSIL.

The count of this clone is one. The rearrangement joins TRBV5-6 to TRBJ1-1, with TRBD1 matching over 7 bases. CDR1 is SGHDT, CDR2 YYEEEE, per germline. This CDR3 is 15 amino acids long. V was pared by 2 bases and J by 0 bases, with 4 bases of the junction left unmatched. The CDR3 nucleotides read TGTGCCAGCAGCTTTCAGGGGGATCTGAACACTGAAGCTTTCTTT. Translated, it gives CASSFQGDLNTEAFF.